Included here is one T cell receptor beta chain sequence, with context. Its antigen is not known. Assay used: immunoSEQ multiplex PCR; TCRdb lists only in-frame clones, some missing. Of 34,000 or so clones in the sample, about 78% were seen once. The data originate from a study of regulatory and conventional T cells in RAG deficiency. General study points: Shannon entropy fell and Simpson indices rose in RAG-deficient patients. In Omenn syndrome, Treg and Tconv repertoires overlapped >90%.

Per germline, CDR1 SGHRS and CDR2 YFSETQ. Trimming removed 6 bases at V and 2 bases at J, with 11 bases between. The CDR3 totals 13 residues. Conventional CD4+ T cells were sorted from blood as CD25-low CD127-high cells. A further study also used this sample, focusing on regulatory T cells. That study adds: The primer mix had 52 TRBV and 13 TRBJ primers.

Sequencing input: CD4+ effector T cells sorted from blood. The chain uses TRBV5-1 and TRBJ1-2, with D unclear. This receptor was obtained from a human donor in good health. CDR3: CASTTDPNYGYTF. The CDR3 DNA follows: TGCGCCAGCACGACTGACCCGAACTATGGCTACACCTTC.